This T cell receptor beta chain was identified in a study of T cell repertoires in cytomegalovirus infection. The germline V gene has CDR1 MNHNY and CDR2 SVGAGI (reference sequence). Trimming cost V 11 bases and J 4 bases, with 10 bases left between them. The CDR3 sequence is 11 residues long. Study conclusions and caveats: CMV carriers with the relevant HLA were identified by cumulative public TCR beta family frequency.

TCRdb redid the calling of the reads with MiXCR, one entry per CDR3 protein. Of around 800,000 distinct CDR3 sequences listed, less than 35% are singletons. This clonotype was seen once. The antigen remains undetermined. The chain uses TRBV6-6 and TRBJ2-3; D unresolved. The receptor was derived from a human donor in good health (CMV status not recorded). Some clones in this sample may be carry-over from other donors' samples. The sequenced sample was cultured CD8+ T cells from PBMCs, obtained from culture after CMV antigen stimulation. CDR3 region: CAAEGPDTQYF. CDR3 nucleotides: TGTGCCGCCGAAGGGCCAGATACGCAGTATTTT.